The 17 T cell receptor beta chains below all came from one sample that was sequenced in a study of OX40 agonist ivuxolimab in advanced cancers. The table came from immunoSEQ multiplex PCR; TCRdb's copy has only in-frame clones and leaves some out. The data contain around 72,000 clones, more than 85% of them singletons. The sequences come from CD4+ or CD8+ T cells sorted from blood, collected in a trial of the OX40 agonist ivuxolimab. Every receptor here comes from an adult with an advanced solid tumor such as melanoma, head and neck, liver or kidney cancer.

The V gene is TRBV18, the J gene TRBJ2-7; 7 nucleotides agree with TRBD1. The V and J ends lost 5 bases and 6 bases, in that order; junction bases with no gene match: 7. Per the germline V gene, CDR1 is KGHSH and CDR2 is LQKENI. CDR3 size: 13 residues. The DNA of the CDR3 is TGTGCCAGCTCATACGAACAGGGGTCCGAGCAGTACTTC. Residues: CASSYEQGSEQYF.

About this clone: Other DNA sequences in this sample translate to the same CDR3. V gene TRBV29-1 combines with J gene TRBJ1-1; 9 bases align to TRBD1. The germline gives CDR1 SQVTM, CDR2 ANQGSEA. This CDR3 region has 14 residues. The trim removed 4 bases at V and 0 bases at J, leaving 3 bases unmatched. The DNA of the CDR3 is TGCAGCGTTGGACAGGGGGGTTTGAACACTGAAGCTTTCTTT. This sequence encodes CSVGQGGLNTEAFF.

The CDR3 is CASSLGGEKLFF. The CDR3 nucleotides are TGTGCCAGCAGCCTGGGCGGGGAAAAACTGTTTTTT. The J gene is TRBJ1-4, the V gene TRBV28, with unresolved D. Trimming removed 6 bases at V and 8 bases at J, with 10 bases between. The CDR3 contains 12 residues. The germline V gene has CDR1 MDHEN and CDR2 SYDVKM.

V usage is TRBV5-1 and J usage is TRBJ2-6, with D uncertain. Germline-derived CDR1 and CDR2 are SGHRS and YFSETQ. V was cut by 0 bases and J by 0 bases, with 4 bases left in between. The CDR3 runs 15 residues. For the CDR3, the DNA is TGCGCCAGCAGCTTGGCGAGCTCTGGGGCCAACGTCCTGACTTTC. As protein: CASSLASSGANVLTF.

This clone was counted a single time. The gene calls are TRBV10-3 and TRBJ2-2; D is unclear. This CDR3 spans 13 amino acids. Germline V gives CDR1 ENHRY, CDR2 SYGVKD. The V end was cut by 7 bases, the J end by 1 base, with 7 bases between. CDR3 loop: CAIKRGNTGELFF. CDR3 coding DNA: TGTGCCATCAAACGCGGGAACACCGGGGAGCTGTTTTTT.

The chain is built from TRBV2 and TRBJ1-4; TRBD1 might be the D (6 bases). Germline-derived CDR1 and CDR2 are SNHLY and FYNNEI. CDR3 length: 14 amino acids. V shed 5 bases and J shed 1 base, with 8 bases lying between them. CDR3 nucleotides: TGTGCCAGCAGTTTAGGGGGAACTAATGAAAAACTGTTTTTT. This encodes CASSLGGTNEKLFF.

V gene TRBV4-2 combines with J gene TRBJ2-7; D remains ambiguous. The CDR3 totals 13 residues. Germline V gives CDR1 LGHNA, CDR2 YNFKEQ. Trimming took 5 bases from V and 5 from J, leaving 13 bases between them. DNA of the CDR3: TGTGCCAGCAGCTTGTCGGCCAAGGACGAGCAGTACTTC. Its translation: CASSLSAKDEQYF.

The V and J genes are TRBV6-1 and TRBJ1-2; D not certain. CDR1 and CDR2 from the germline V gene are MNHNS and SASEGT. V was trimmed by 1 base and J by 4 bases, leaving 13 bases between them. The CDR3 totals 15 residues. The CDR3 spells CASSEGGGVGYGYTF. The DNA for the CDR3 is TGTGCCAGCAGTGAAGGGGGTGGGGTTGGCTATGGCTACACCTTC.

This chain connects TRBV9 to TRBJ2-5; D assignment may be TRBD1 or TRBD2 (5 bases each). This CDR3 comprises 14 residues. V was cut by 4 bases and J by 7 bases, with 17 bases left in between. CDR1 and CDR2 (germline): SGDLS, YYNGEE. The DNA of the CDR3 is TGTGCCAGCAGCCCCCGAGGGGTTTTGGTGACCCAGTACTTC. Protein sequence: CASSPRGVLVTQYF.

CDR3 nucleotides: TGTGCCAGTAGTATAGATCCCGGGACAGTGGCTGGCTACACCTTC. This encodes CASSIDPGTVAGYTF. The V call is TRBV19, the J call TRBJ1-2; TRBD1 agrees at 7 bases. Germline values: CDR1 LNHDA, CDR2 SQIVND (reference sequence). V was clipped by 0 bases and J by 7 bases; unmatched bases: 8. This CDR3 has 15 residues.

The chain joins TRBV5-4 to TRBJ2-7, with a weak D call TRBD1 (7 bases). This CDR3 contains 15 residues. In germline, CDR1 is SGHNT, CDR2 YYREEE (reference sequence). The V end was cut by 1 base, the J end by 3 bases, with 14 bases between. CDR3 DNA sequence: TGTGCCAGCAGCTTGCCTCGTCAGGGGGGCTACGAGCAGTACTTC. Protein: CASSLPRQGGYEQYF. Together with reference TRBV5-4 and TRBJ2-7, the CDR3 gives the full variable domain: ETGVTQSPTHLIKTRGQQVTLRCSSQSGHNTVSWYQQALGQGPQFIFQYYREEENGRGNFPPRFSGLQFPNYSSELNVNALELDDSALYLCASSLPRQGGYEQYFGPGTRLTVT.

J is TRBJ2-1 and V is TRBV18, with no clear D. The length of the CDR3 is 17 residues. Trimming removed 3 bases at V and 6 bases at J, with 21 bases between. Germline V gene data show CDR1 as KGHSH and CDR2 as LQKENI. Here the CDR3 DNA reads TGTGCCAGCTCACCTTTTGCCCGGGCTCCCCACCCCAATGAGCAGTTCTTC. Amino acid sequence: CASSPFARAPHPNEQFF.

The CDR3 sequence is CASSQDAVAGSSYNEQFF. The CDR3 DNA follows: TGCGCCAGCAGCCAAGATGCAGTAGCGGGATCGAGCTACAATGAGCAGTTCTTC. The chain combines TRBV4-1 with TRBJ2-1, with 8 bases identical to TRBD2. The junction had 10 bases not matched to a gene; V was cut back by 0 bases and J by 3 bases. Germline CDR1 is MGHRA and CDR2 is YSYEKL. The CDR3 consists of 18 residues.

The V gene is TRBV7-2, the J gene TRBJ2-5; 7 nucleotides agree with TRBD1. V shed 0 bases and J 4 bases; nucleotides not matched to a gene: 5. The V gene's germline CDR1 is SGHTA and CDR2 FQGNSA. This CDR3 is built from 15 residues. The CDR3 here is CASSLAGGVRETQYF. In DNA form, the CDR3 reads TGTGCCAGCAGCTTAGCAGGGGGCGTCCGAGAGACCCAGTACTTC.

Notes on this clone: Other DNA sequences in this specimen translate into the identical CDR3. V and J are TRBV18 and TRBJ2-7; D unresolved. This CDR3 contains 14 residues. The ends were cut back, 6 bases at V and 2 bases at J, with 14 bases in the middle. Germline CDR1 reads KGHSH; CDR2 reads LQKENI. CDR3 nucleotides: TGTGCCAGCTCCCCTGGAACAGAGACCTACGAGCAGTACTTC. This translates into CASSPGTETYEQYF.

This chain joins TRBV6-4 and TRBJ2-1, with a possible D match to TRBD2 (7 bases). The CDR3 spans 13 residues. The germline V gene encodes CDR1 MRHNA and CDR2 SNTAGT. The V and J ends lost 3 bases and 10 bases respectively, with 13 bases between them. In DNA form, the CDR3 reads TGTGCCAGCAGTGAAAGGGGGGGTGGAGAGCAGTTCTTC. Its translation: CASSERGGGEQFF.

The chain combines TRBV2 with TRBJ2-7, with 8 bases fitting TRBD1. J gave up 1 base and V 2 bases, and 1 base lay outside the gene matches. This CDR3 comprises 14 residues. Germline loops: CDR1 SNHLY, CDR2 FYNNEI. The CDR3: CASSERTGSYEQYF. DNA for the CDR3: TGTGCCAGCAGTGAAAGGACAGGGTCCTACGAGCAGTACTTC.